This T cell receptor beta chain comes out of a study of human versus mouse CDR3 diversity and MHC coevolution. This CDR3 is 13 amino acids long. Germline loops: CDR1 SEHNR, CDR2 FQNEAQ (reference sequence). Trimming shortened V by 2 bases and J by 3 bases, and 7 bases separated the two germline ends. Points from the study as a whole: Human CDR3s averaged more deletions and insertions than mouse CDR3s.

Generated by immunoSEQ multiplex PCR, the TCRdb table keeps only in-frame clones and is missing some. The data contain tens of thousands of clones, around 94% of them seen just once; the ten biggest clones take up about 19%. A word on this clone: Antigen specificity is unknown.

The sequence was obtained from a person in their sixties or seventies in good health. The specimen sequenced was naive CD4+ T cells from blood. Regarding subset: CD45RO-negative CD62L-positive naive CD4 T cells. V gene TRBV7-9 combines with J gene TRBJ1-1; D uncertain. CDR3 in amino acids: CASSLNKDTEAFF. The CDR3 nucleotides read TGTGCCAGCAGCTTAAACAAAGACACTGAAGCTTTCTTT. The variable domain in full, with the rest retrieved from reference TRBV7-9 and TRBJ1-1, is DTGVSQNPRHKITKRGQNVTFRCDPISEHNRLYWYRQTLGQGPEFLTYFQNEAQLEKSRLLSDRFSAERPKGSFSTLEIQRTEQGDSAMYLCASSLNKDTEAFFGQGTRLTVV.